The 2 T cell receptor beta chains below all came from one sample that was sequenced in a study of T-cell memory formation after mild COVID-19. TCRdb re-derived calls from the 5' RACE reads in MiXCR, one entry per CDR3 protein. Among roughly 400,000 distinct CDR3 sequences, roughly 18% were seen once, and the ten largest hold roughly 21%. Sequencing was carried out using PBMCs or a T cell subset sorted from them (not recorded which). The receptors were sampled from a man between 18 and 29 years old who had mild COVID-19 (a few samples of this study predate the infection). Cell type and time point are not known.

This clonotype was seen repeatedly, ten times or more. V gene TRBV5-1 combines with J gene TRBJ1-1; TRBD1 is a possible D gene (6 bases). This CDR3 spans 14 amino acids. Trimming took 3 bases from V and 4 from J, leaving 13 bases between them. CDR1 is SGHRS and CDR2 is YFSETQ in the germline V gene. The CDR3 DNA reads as TGCGCCAGCAGCTCACAGGGTTGGGGCACTGAAGCTTTCTTT. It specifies CASSSQGWGTEAFF.

Written as DNA, the CDR3 is TGCGCCAGCAGCTGGGACGGGAACTACGAGCAGTACGTC. Encoded protein: CASSWDGNYEQYV. V and J are TRBV5-1 and TRBJ2-7; D is possibly TRBD1 or TRBD2 (5 bases each). Germline-derived CDR1 and CDR2 are SGHRS and YFSETQ. The CDR3 totals 13 residues. V was cut by 3 bases and J by 3 bases, with 10 bases left in between.